The table lists the clone carrying this T cell receptor (beta chain) with many counts. The ends lost 8 bases at V and 6 bases at J; junction bases unmatched: 9. Germline loops: CDR1 MNHEY, CDR2 SVGEGT. This CDR3 is 14 amino acids long. As for time point: newly diagnosed GD, antithyroid drugs for less than 3 months. Isolated PBMC RNA provided the starting material for the TCR library. By American Thyroid Association guidelines, Graves' disease was diagnosed in the cohort. Construction of the TCR beta libraries employed iRepertoire HTBI primers in conjunction with Arm-PCR of CDR3 regions. TCRdb independently ran MiXCR on the multiplex PCR reads; one entry per CDR3 protein. Of around 400,000 distinct CDR3 sequences listed, over 9.5% were seen once; the top ten hold approximately 20%. The data derive from a study of regulatory T cells in long-lasting Graves disease. The same sample was also studied in work on T cells in Graves' hyperthyroidism and ophthalmopathy.

This rearrangement joins TRBV6-2 or TRBV6-3 to TRBJ2-1; 8 bases line up with TRBD2. The sample here was peripheral blood mononuclear cells (PBMCs), taken at new diagnosis, from a patient treated with antithyroid drugs. The receptor was derived from a woman aged 18 to 35 with Graves disease. CDR3 residues: CASCAGGRPNEQFF. The CDR3 nucleotides are TGTGCCAGCTGTGCGGGAGGACGGCCCAATGAGCAGTTCTTC.